The 32 T cell receptor beta chains presented below share a single source sample, sequenced in a study of blood T cell repertoires in COVID-19. The repertoire was sequenced with immunoSEQ multiplex PCR; TCRdb's copy has only in-frame clones and lacks some. The repertoire consists of 250,000 to 300,000 clones, with 88% occurring once and the leading ten covering approximately 1%. Sequenced sample: PBMCs or T cells enriched from blood (not recorded which). The receptors originated from a woman aged 25 to 39 who had recovered from COVID-19.

The V call is TRBV5-1, the J call TRBJ1-1; D is uncertain. CDR3 length: 14 amino acids. V lost 3 bases to trimming and J lost 0 bases, with 9 bases between them. The germline gives CDR1 SGHRS, CDR2 YFSETQ. CDR3 in DNA: TGCGCCAGCAGCTCATTTAGTGTGAACACTGAAGCTTTCTTT. The encoded protein is CASSSFSVNTEAFF.

V gene TRBV7-5 combines with J gene TRBJ1-3; the table gives TRBD1 as D, unverified against the DNA. TRBV7-5 is a pseudogene segment. This CDR3 region has 20 residues. CDR3 region: CVRSLGSGTRRKSSGNTIYF. CDR3 bases: TGTGTCAGAAGCTTAGGTTCCGGGACACGAAGGAAGAGCTCTGGAAACACCATATATTTT.

This clone showed up just once. This rearrangement joins TRBV9 to TRBJ1-4; 7 bases line up with TRBD1. Germline assignment: CDR1 SGDLS and CDR2 YYNGEE. This CDR3 has 15 amino acids. Germline trimming cut 0 bases from V and 8 bases from J; bases unmatched to any gene: 7. DNA of the CDR3: TGTGCCAGCAGCGTAGAAGACAGGGTGTCGGAAAAACTGTTTTTT. Encoded protein: CASSVEDRVSEKLFF.

The V gene is TRBV5-4, the J gene TRBJ1-2; D not certain. The germline V and J ends were trimmed by 4 bases and 13 bases, with 23 bases remaining between them. The germline V gene has CDR1 SGHNT and CDR2 YYREEE (reference sequence). There are 14 residues in the CDR3. The CDR3 protein is CASSPEVTFGELTF. The CDR3, as DNA: TGTGCCAGCAGCCCGGAGGTTACTTTCGGGGAACTCACCTTC. Looking up the rest from reference TRBV5-4 and TRBJ1-2 gives the full variable domain: ETGVTQSPTHLIKTRGQQVTLRCSSQSGHNTVSWYQQALGQGPQFIFQYYREEENGRGNFPPRFSGLQFPNYSSELNVNALELDDSALYLCASSPEVTFGELTFGSGTRLTVV.

This rearrangement joins TRBV24-1 to TRBJ1-5; D gene ambiguous. CDR3 length equals 15 residues. The germline CDR1 and CDR2 sequences are KGHDR and SFDVKD. V lost 2 bases to trimming and J lost 4 bases, with 11 bases between them. CDR3 in DNA: TGTGCCACCAGTGATTCGCGTAAGAAGAATCAGCCCCAGCATTTT. Its protein is CATSDSRKKNQPQHF.

This clone was detected once. V is TRBV5-3 and J is TRBJ1-1; tentatively, D is TRBD1 (5 bases). TRBV5-3 is designated an ORF whose function remains uncertain. Deletions cut 4 bases from V and 9 bases from J, with 13 bases between. The CDR3 extends over 12 amino acids. CDR3 coding DNA: TGTGCCAGAAGCAACGGGGGACCGCAAGCTTTCTTT. It is translated as CARSNGGPQAFF.

The chain carries TRBV27 and TRBJ2-3; 9 positions agree with TRBD2. The CDR3 has 19 amino acids. V shed 5 bases, J shed 2 bases, and the junction held 17 bases outside the gene matches. Germline CDR1 and CDR2: MNHEY and SMNVEV (reference sequence). CDR3 loop: CASSGGGWVAGEPTDTQYF. CDR3 in DNA: TGTGCCAGCAGTGGGGGGGGATGGGTAGCGGGGGAACCCACAGATACGCAGTATTTT.

This clone was recorded only once. This rearrangement joins TRBV11-3 to TRBJ1-1, with D perhaps matching TRBD1 (6 bases). Trimming removed 2 bases from V and 1 base from J, with 11 bases in between. Germline lookup yields CDR1 SGHNT and CDR2 YENEEA. This CDR3 region has 15 residues. CDR3 sequence (DNA): TGTGCCAGCAGCTTACCGGGACACCCGAACACTGAAGCTTTCTTT. This codes for CASSLPGHPNTEAFF.

The chain joins TRBV27 to TRBJ1-2, with D possibly matching TRBD1 (6 bases). V was clipped by 3 bases and J by 6 bases, with 11 bases between them. The CDR3 sequence is 13 residues long. Germline V gene data show CDR1 as MNHEY and CDR2 as SMNVEV (reference sequence). The CDR3 protein is CASSLYRDHGYTF. The CDR3, as DNA: TGTGCCAGCAGTTTGTACAGGGACCATGGCTACACCTTC.

For the CDR3, the DNA is TGCGCCAGCAGCTTCGGAGGAAAGAACACTGAAGCTTTCTTT. Amino acid sequence: CASSFGGKNTEAFF. V and J are TRBV5-1 and TRBJ1-1; D remains unclear. The CDR3 spans 14 residues. V was trimmed by 2 bases and J by 1 base, leaving 9 bases between them. The germline V gene has CDR1 SGHRS and CDR2 YFSETQ.

V usage is TRBV5-1 and J usage is TRBJ2-1, with TRBD2 as a possible D gene (6 bases). Per the germline V gene, CDR1 is SGHRS and CDR2 is YFSETQ. Trimming removed 7 bases from V and 4 bases from J, with 15 bases in between. The CDR3 spans 14 residues. Written as DNA, the CDR3 is TGCGCCAGCCTTCGGGAGCCGGGATACAATGAGCAGTTCTTC. Translating it yields CASLREPGYNEQFF.

This clone has only a few counts. V gene TRBV28 combines with J gene TRBJ1-1; the D gene is possibly TRBD1 (5 bases). The CDR3 spans 13 residues. V lost 5 bases and J lost 5, with 12 bases in between. CDR1 is MDHEN, CDR2 SYDVKM, per germline. The CDR3, as DNA: TGTGCCAGCAGTCCCAGGGCGGAAACTGAAGCTTTCTTT. Translation: CASSPRAETEAFF.

This chain joins TRBV7-3 and TRBJ1-1; TRBD1 matches 7 bases. The V and J ends lost 0 bases and 4 bases, in that order; junction bases with no gene match: 14. CDR3 size: 18 residues. CDR1 is SGHTA, CDR2 FQGTGA, per germline. As DNA, the CDR3 is TGTGCCAGCAGCTTAACGATGGCAGGTCCCCCAGGGGGCACTGAAGCTTTCTTT. It codes for CASSLTMAGPPGGTEAFF.

The chain recombines TRBV27 with TRBJ2-7; TRBD2 agrees at 9 bases. This CDR3 region has 15 residues. Trimming removed 3 bases from V and 2 bases from J; junction bases left unmatched: 5. Germline-derived CDR1 and CDR2 are MNHEY and SMNVEV (reference sequence). CDR3 DNA: TGTGCCAGCAGTTTGCAAGGCGGGAGGGCCTACGAGCAGTACTTC. It translates to CASSLQGGRAYEQYF.

This chain uses TRBV9 with TRBJ1-6, with D maybe TRBD1 (6 bases). The CDR3 consists of 15 residues. V was clipped by 0 bases and J by 2 bases, with 6 bases between them. Germline CDR1 is SGDLS and CDR2 is YYNGEE. CDR3 loop: CASSVAGAYNSPLHF. CDR3 nucleotides: TGTGCCAGCAGCGTAGCAGGGGCCTATAATTCACCCCTCCACTTT.

The chain joins TRBV27 to TRBJ1-1; D remains unclear. The germline gives CDR1 MNHEY, CDR2 SMNVEV (reference sequence). With 1 base removed from V and 6 bases from J, the gap between germline ends came to 18 bases. The CDR3 has 16 residues. The CDR3 bases are TGTGCCAGCAGTTTATACCGGGGTGGAAGCGGCGCTGAAGCTTTCTTT. This sequence encodes CASSLYRGGSGAEAFF.

The chain employs TRBV6-2 or TRBV6-3 and TRBJ1-5; 7 bases match TRBD1. The CDR3 sequence is 16 residues long. V lost 0 bases to trimming and J lost 1 base; unmatched junction nucleotides: 3. The germline V gene has CDR1 MNHEY and CDR2 SVGEGT. CDR3 DNA: TGTGCCAGCAGTTACTCTCGACAGGGAAGCAATCAGCCCCAGCATTTT. Translated: CASSYSRQGSNQPQHF.

The rearrangement links TRBV5-1 to TRBJ2-1; 14 bases are a match to TRBD2. CDR1 SGHRS and CDR2 YFSETQ come from the germline V gene. The CDR3 is 18 residues long. V shed 4 bases, J shed 10 bases, and the junction held 16 bases outside the gene matches. This CDR3 reads CASSPEATSGGASREQFF. For the CDR3, the DNA is TGCGCCAGCAGCCCCGAAGCGACTAGCGGGGGGGCTAGCCGCGAGCAGTTCTTC.

V and J are TRBV7-9 and TRBJ1-2, with 10 nucleotides matching TRBD1. J was trimmed by 3 bases and V by 4 bases; bases with no gene match: 5. CDR3 length equals 15 residues. The germline V gene has CDR1 SEHNR and CDR2 FQNEAQ (reference sequence). CDR3 nucleotide sequence: TGTGCCAGCAGCTCGACAGGGGGCAGATACTATGGCTACACCTTC. This encodes CASSSTGGRYYGYTF.

The chain joins TRBV5-1 to TRBJ2-3; 9 bases align to TRBD2. The germline CDR1 and CDR2 sequences are SGHRS and YFSETQ. V shed 0 bases and J 8 bases; nucleotides not matched to a gene: 10. The CDR3 is 16 residues long. The CDR3 nucleotides are TGCGCCAGCAGCTTGGGCCCGGGACTAGCCCCGATTACGCAGTATTTT. Amino acids: CASSLGPGLAPITQYF.

The V gene is TRBV15, the J gene TRBJ1-5; D perhaps matches TRBD1 (5 bases). V was shortened by 0 bases and J by 6 bases, with 9 bases between the two germline ends. This CDR3 has 14 residues. Per the germline V gene, CDR1 is LNHNV and CDR2 is YYDKDF (reference sequence). Here the CDR3 reads CATSRDLGGQPQHF. CDR3 in DNA: TGTGCCACCAGCAGAGATTTGGGGGGTCAGCCCCAGCATTTT.

This chain links TRBV19 with TRBJ1-2; TRBD1 matches 7 bases. The ends lost 4 bases at V and 7 bases at J; junction bases unmatched: 9. The CDR3 spans 14 residues. In germline, CDR1 is LNHDA, CDR2 SQIVND (reference sequence). CDR3 DNA: TGTGCCAGTAGTACCCTGGAGGGGGCGGTTGGCTACACCTTC. This gives the protein CASSTLEGAVGYTF.

V is TRBV9 and J is TRBJ2-7, with TRBD1 matching over 8 bases. The CDR3 has 16 residues. The germline V gene encodes CDR1 SGDLS and CDR2 YYNGEE. Trimming removed 0 bases from V and 3 bases from J; junction bases left unmatched: 8. The CDR3 loop reads CASSVGEDRVVYEQYF. The CDR3 coding sequence is TGTGCCAGCAGCGTAGGGGAGGACAGGGTAGTCTACGAGCAGTACTTC. The whole variable domain, remainder taken from reference TRBV9 and TRBJ2-7, is DSGVTQTPKHLITATGQRVTLRCSPRSGDLSVYWYQQSLDQGLQFLIQYYNGEERAKGNILERFSAQQFPDLHSELNLSSLELGDSALYFCASSVGEDRVVYEQYFGPGTRLTVT.

The V and J genes are TRBV5-1 and TRBJ1-5, with TRBD1 matching over 7 bases. Germline CDR1 SGHRS, CDR2 YFSETQ. V gave up 0 bases and J gave up 2 bases; unmatched junction bases: 2. The CDR3 runs to 15 residues. The CDR3 loop is CASSLDQGGNQPQHF. The CDR3 region has the DNA TGCGCCAGCAGCTTGGATCAGGGGGGCAATCAGCCCCAGCATTTT.

In its sample, this clone was seen once. The chain couples TRBV28 to TRBJ1-3; D gene ambiguous. Germline assignment: CDR1 MDHEN and CDR2 SYDVKM. The CDR3 has 16 residues. V lost 2 bases and J 0 bases, leaving 11 bases between the germline ends. The CDR3 is CASSLKKRNSGNTIYF. DNA of the CDR3: TGTGCCAGCAGTTTAAAAAAGAGAAACTCTGGAAACACCATATATTTT.

V usage is TRBV5-6 and J usage is TRBJ1-5, with 11 bases aligning to TRBD1. CDR1 is SGHDT, CDR2 YYEEEE, per germline. This CDR3 comprises 17 residues. With 4 bases clipped from V and 0 bases from J, the junction kept 6 bases outside the gene matches. The CDR3 DNA reads as TGTGCCAGCAGCCCGGGACAGGGGGACCTTAGCAATCAGCCCCAGCATTTT. Protein: CASSPGQGDLSNQPQHF.

The chain is built from TRBV5-1 and TRBJ2-1; 8 bases fit TRBD1. CDR3 length: 17 residues. V gave up 4 bases and J gave up 1 base; unmatched junction bases: 10. Germline lookup yields CDR1 SGHRS and CDR2 YFSETQ. CDR3 DNA: TGCGCCAGCAGCCAGGGACAGGTGGGGGGTTCCTACAATGAGCAGTTCTTC. This gives the protein CASSQGQVGGSYNEQFF.

There are a few counts of this clone. The chain recombines TRBV28 with TRBJ1-2; a weak D match, TRBD1 (5 bases). This CDR3 has 14 residues. The germline V and J ends were trimmed by 4 bases and 3 bases, with 12 bases remaining between them. Germline V gene sequence: CDR1 MDHEN, CDR2 SYDVKM. The CDR3 sequence is CASSSGWGDYGYTF. CDR3 nucleotide sequence: TGTGCCAGCAGTTCAGGGTGGGGGGACTATGGCTACACCTTC.

J is TRBJ1-3 and V is TRBV7-9; D perhaps matches TRBD1 (6 bases). Trimming cost V 2 bases and J 0 bases, with 11 bases left between them. Germline loops: CDR1 SEHNR, CDR2 FQNEAQ (reference sequence). The CDR3 runs to 16 residues. The CDR3 loop is CASSLPGDSSGNTIYF. Here the CDR3 DNA reads TGTGCCAGCAGCTTACCAGGGGATAGCTCTGGAAACACCATATATTTT.

V and J are TRBV11-3 and TRBJ1-1; D perhaps matches TRBD1 (5 bases). Trimming removed 5 bases from V and 10 bases from J, with 23 bases in between. The CDR3 contains 15 residues. The germline V gene has CDR1 SGHNT and CDR2 YENEEA. The chain's CDR3 is CASSHSSGDGSIAFF. CDR3 DNA: TGTGCCAGCAGCCACTCCTCGGGGGACGGTTCGATAGCTTTCTTT.

This clone was observed a few times. The chain employs TRBV20-1 and TRBJ1-4; D is unresolved. Trimming took 3 bases from V and 0 from J, leaving 11 bases between them. The CDR3 loop spans 15 amino acids. Looked up from germline, CDR1 is DFQATT and CDR2 is SNEGSKA (reference sequence). The CDR3 nucleotides read TGCAGTGCTAGTATTCCCAGCGCAACTAATGAAAAACTGTTTTTT. Protein sequence: CSASIPSATNEKLFF.

The genes are TRBV6-5 and TRBJ2-3; unclear D gene. Between the trimmed V and J ends, which lost 6 bases and 5 bases, there was a span of 6 bases. The CDR3 loop spans 11 amino acids. Per the germline V gene, CDR1 is MNHEY and CDR2 is SVGAGI. In DNA form, the CDR3 reads TGTGCCAGCAGACGAGGAGATACGCAGTATTTT. Translated: CASRRGDTQYF.